One sample yielded the 2 T cell receptor beta chains listed below, sequenced in a study of neurological immune-mediated disorders. The time point: longitudinal time-point 1 (baseline). TCRdb re-called the 5' RACE reads with MiXCR, one entry per CDR3 protein. Among some 49,000 distinct CDR3 sequences, approximately 11% were seen once, and the ten largest hold 1.6%. The source material was PBMCs. The receptors shown here come from a woman aged 40 to 49 in good health.

This clonotype was picked up many times. The chain has TRBV6-2 or TRBV6-3 and TRBJ2-3; 10 bases align to TRBD1. Per germline, CDR1 MNHEY and CDR2 SVGEGT. V shed 7 bases, J shed 3 bases, and the junction held 7 bases outside the gene matches. The CDR3 has 15 residues. The CDR3 loop is CASTEPGQGTDTQYF. The CDR3 nucleotides read TGTGCCAGCACCGAACCGGGACAGGGGACAGATACGCAGTATTTT.

This clonotype has ten or more counts. The rearrangement uses TRBV20-1 and TRBJ1-1; 8 bases map to TRBD1. Germline trimming cut 5 bases from V and 4 bases from J; bases unmatched to any gene: 6. The CDR3 contains 13 residues. The germline CDR1 and CDR2 sequences are DFQATT and SNEGSKA (reference sequence). As DNA, the CDR3 is TGCAGTGCTCGGGACAGGAAGTCCACTGAAGCTTTCTTT. This sequence encodes CSARDRKSTEAFF.